Here is one T cell receptor (beta chain) with its context. Its antigen is undetermined. Germline values: CDR1 SGHTA, CDR2 FQGNSA. The CDR3 extends over 12 amino acids. Trimming pared 5 bases from V and 4 bases from J, leaving 9 bases between. Amplification of TCR alpha and beta CDR3 regions from RNA used iRepertoire nested multiplex PCR. For one-step reverse transcription and amplification, 100-400 ng of tissue mRNA or PBMC total RNA was used. TCRdb processed the multiplex PCR reads anew with MiXCR; each CDR3 protein has one entry. The data contain over 130,000 distinct CDR3 sequences, approximately 39% of them singletons. The sample is drawn from a study of glioma-infiltrating T cells. The study, taken as a whole, reports: Tissue and blood shared very few CDR3 sequences. Above-expected tissue-blood divergence occurred in all gliomas, most in low-grade ones.

The clonotype originates from a human donor with low-grade glioma or glioblastoma, undergoing nonglioma brain surgery, or in good health (not recorded which). This sequence joins TRBV7-2 and TRBJ2-7; D gene ambiguous. Sequencing was performed on glioma tissue, nonneoplastic brain tissue, or PBMCs (not recorded which). The CDR3 sequence: CASSDRSYEQYV. In nucleotides, the CDR3 is TGTGCCAGCAGCGACCGGAGTTACGAGCAGTACGTC.